The rows below give T cell receptor beta chains drawn from one sample of a study of brain metastases from non-small cell lung cancer. Generated by immunoSEQ multiplex PCR, the TCRdb table keeps only in-frame clones and is missing some. The sample has about 8,000 clones, around four fifths seen once; the top ten hold approximately 4%. Sequencing was done on a sample of primary lung tumor tissue. These receptors all come from a donor at least 40 years old with non-small cell lung cancer. The CDR3 runs from the conserved cysteine through the conserved F or W. A D gene is named only where the DNA matches it firmly. A clone size is listed for some rows: how often the clone was seen (once, few, many), or a class if it is expanded.

TRBD1	TRBV4-3	.	CASSRDRGSDTQYF
.	TRBV7-2	.	CASSFSFEDTQYF
.	TRBV6-6	.	CASRARTTQETQYF
TRBD1	TRBV16	.	CASSQWGTGFIWNQPQHF
TRBD1	TRBV29-1	.	CSASGTGGGNTIYF
.	TRBV27	.	CASSFAGQQYF
.	TRBV2	.	CASQRAKGQPQHF
.	TRBV30	.	CAWSVTGGGNQPQHF
TRBD1	TRBV6-6	.	CASFSATGYGYTF
.	TRBV3-1/TRBV3-2	.	CASSPPGGMGQPQHF
.	TRBV30	.	CAWNIGTNSPLHF
.	TRBV5-1	.	CASSLDITDTQYF
TRBD1	TRBV24-1	.	CATSDFRQGYEQYF
.	TRBV12-3/TRBV12-4	.	CASKSQENEKLFF
.	TRBV6-2/TRBV6-3	.	CANSYGENTEAFF
TRBD1	TRBV25-1	.	CASSGTGADGYTF
TRBD1	TRBV5-4	.	CASRPGQDAYNEQFF
.	TRBV2	once	CASRWDNGDTEAFF
.	TRBV19	few	CASSPDLLQPQHF
.	TRBV6-5	.	CASSQLRGTNTEAFF
TRBD1	TRBV10-3	.	CAAAGQGETYNEQFF
.	TRBV6-2/TRBV6-3	once	CASSYRAWGMNTEAFF
TRBD1	TRBV10-3	.	CAISATTGINTEAFF
.	TRBV19	once	CVSSFRGGNSPLHF
TRBD1	TRBV18	.	CASSRSTGDTNYGYTF
.	TRBV10-2	.	CASSDLVLQEDSPLHF
.	TRBV19	.	CASSLPGLSYGYTF
TRBD1	TRBV3-1/TRBV3-2	.	CASSPGDRETYGYTF
.	TRBV19	few	CASRTDSSYGYTF